Shown below are 30 T cell receptor beta chains from a single sample sequenced in a study of vaccination and CD4 T cells after COVID-19. MiXCR, applied by TCRdb to the PCR reads, yields one record per CDR3 protein. This table has more than 25,000 distinct CDR3 sequences, around 49% appearing once. Time point: late sampling 161 to 241 days after vaccination in a few convalescent patients. The sequenced sample was CD4+ T cells from blood, obtained about 7 months after SARS-CoV-2 vaccination. The source is a human donor who had recovered from COVID-19.

This clonotype has more than one count but fewer than ten. The chain combines TRBV6-1 with TRBJ2-3, with D possibly being TRBD2 (5 bases). V shed 11 bases and J shed 2 bases, with 23 bases lying between them. CDR1 MNHNS and CDR2 SASEGT come from the germline V gene. This CDR3 contains 16 residues. The CDR3 DNA follows: TGTGCCTCCGGATGGGAGCCTCGTACCGACACAGATACGCAGTATTTT. Residues: CASGWEPRTDTDTQYF.

This sequence joins TRBV7-3 and TRBJ1-1; perhaps TRBD1 as D (5 bases). Germline V CDR1 and CDR2: SGHTA, FQGTGA. CDR3 length: 13 amino acids. The ends were cut back, 5 bases at V and 3 bases at J, with 10 bases in the middle. CDR3 sequence: CASSVRGDTEAFF. CDR3 bases: TGTGCCAGCAGCGTCCGGGGGGACACTGAAGCTTTCTTT.

The genes are TRBV6-2 or TRBV6-3 and TRBJ1-5, with D possibly being TRBD1 (5 bases). Germline CDR1 is MNHEY and CDR2 is SVGEGT. The CDR3 runs 12 residues. The ends were cut back, 8 bases at V and 3 bases at J, with 8 bases in the middle. The CDR3 here is CASGAVNQPQHF. The CDR3 DNA follows: TGTGCCAGCGGGGCGGTCAATCAGCCCCAGCATTTT.

The chain links TRBV27 to TRBJ1-6; D gene ambiguous. The CDR3 covers 14 residues. CDR1 MNHEY and CDR2 SMNVEV come from the germline V gene (reference sequence). V dropped 3 bases and J dropped 7 bases, with 10 bases sitting between them. Here the CDR3 DNA reads TGTGCCAGCAGTTTGGAAAGGAGAAATTCACCCCTCCACTTT. It codes for CASSLERRNSPLHF.

The rearrangement uses TRBV7-7 and TRBJ2-1; a possible D gene is TRBD2 (7 bases). The length of the CDR3 is 16 residues. Looked up from germline, CDR1 is SSHAT and CDR2 is FNYEAQ (reference sequence). The ends were cut back, 2 bases at V and 0 bases at J, with 11 bases in the middle. This CDR3 is CASSLSGTSSYNEQFF. The CDR3 DNA reads as TGTGCCAGCAGCTTAAGCGGGACAAGCTCCTACAATGAGCAGTTCTTC.

This chain connects TRBV28 to TRBJ2-3; 7 positions agree with TRBD1. Germline V gene lookup returns CDR1 MDHEN and CDR2 SYDVKM. CDR3 length: 17 amino acids. V was pared by 2 bases and J by 0 bases, with 8 bases of the junction left unmatched. CDR3: CASSLNTGDASTDTQYF. DNA of the CDR3: TGTGCCAGCAGTTTAAATACAGGGGATGCTAGCACAGATACGCAGTATTTT.

This chain uses TRBV20-1 with TRBJ2-1, with a weak D call TRBD2 (6 bases). Trimming stripped 5 bases from V and 1 base from J, with 12 bases between. The CDR3 is 14 amino acids. CDR1 DFQATT and CDR2 SNEGSKA come from the germline V gene (reference sequence). This CDR3 is CSAGDWGSYNEQFF. CDR3 bases: TGCAGTGCTGGGGACTGGGGGTCCTACAATGAGCAGTTCTTC.

V and J are TRBV11-3 and TRBJ2-1; possibly TRBD1 or TRBD2 for D (5 bases each). The germline V gene encodes CDR1 SGHNT and CDR2 YENEEA. The CDR3 is made up of 17 amino acids. Trimming took off 3 bases at V and 10 bases at J, with 25 bases between the two ends. This chain's CDR3 is CASSLGSRAGSLREQFF. CDR3 coding DNA: TGTGCCAGCAGCTTGGGTTCTAGGGCAGGGAGCCTTCGAGAGCAGTTCTTC.

The genes are TRBV7-9 and TRBJ2-1; TRBD1 might be the D (5 bases). CDR1 SEHNR and CDR2 FQNEAQ come from the germline V gene (reference sequence). V was clipped by 1 base and J by 5 bases, with 12 bases between them. The CDR3 runs 15 residues. The CDR3 DNA reads TGTGCCAGCAGCTTAGGACAGAATCCCCACAATGAGCAGTTCTTC. This translates into CASSLGQNPHNEQFF.

This clonotype was seen only a few times. This chain uses TRBV20-1 with TRBJ2-2; weak D call: TRBD1 (5 bases). The CDR3 has 14 residues. CDR1 and CDR2 from the germline V gene are DFQATT and SNEGSKA (reference sequence). V was cut by 1 base and J by 6 bases, with 12 bases left in between. This CDR3 reads CSARASGLSGELFF. The CDR3, as DNA: TGCAGTGCTAGAGCCTCAGGGTTGTCCGGGGAGCTGTTTTTT.

The rearrangement uses TRBV6-2 or TRBV6-3 and TRBJ2-7; 7 nucleotides line up with TRBD2. Germline V gene sequence: CDR1 MNHEY, CDR2 SVGEGT. V shed 7 bases and J 0 bases; nucleotides not matched to a gene: 6. There are 14 residues in the CDR3. The chain's CDR3 is CASKPSGISYEQYF. CDR3 DNA sequence: TGTGCCAGCAAGCCGAGCGGGATCTCCTACGAGCAGTACTTC.

The rearrangement uses TRBV6-1 and TRBJ2-3; D call uncertain. Trimming stripped 7 bases from V and 2 bases from J, with 4 bases between. The V gene's germline CDR1 is MNHNS and CDR2 SASEGT. This CDR3 is 11 amino acids long. CDR3 coding DNA: TGTGCCAGCACCTTCACAGATACGCAGTATTTT. Its protein product is CASTFTDTQYF.

The rearrangement links TRBV20-1 to TRBJ1-1; weak D call: TRBD1 (6 bases). V gave up 2 bases and J gave up 1 base, with 8 bases separating them. Germline V gene sequence: CDR1 DFQATT, CDR2 SNEGSKA (reference sequence). This CDR3 has 13 residues. CDR3 bases: TGCAGTGCTAGATGGACAGCGAACACTGAAGCTTTCTTT. Translated, it gives CSARWTANTEAFF.

The chain combines TRBV7-2 with TRBJ2-7; TRBD1 aligns across 7 bases. Germline loops: CDR1 SGHTA, CDR2 FQGNSA. The CDR3 length is 14 residues. With V trimmed by 3 bases and J by 5 bases, 7 bases remained unmatched. The CDR3 nucleotides read TGTGCCAGCAGCTTTGGGCAGGGGGTCGACGAGCAGTACTTC. Translated, it gives CASSFGQGVDEQYF.

This clonotype was seen a handful of times. This chain joins TRBV7-9 and TRBJ1-2; 8 bases are a match to TRBD1. Trimming removed 5 bases from V and 6 bases from J; junction bases left unmatched: 5. Per germline, CDR1 SEHNR and CDR2 FQNEAQ (reference sequence). The CDR3 spans 13 residues. CDR3: CASSHPQGDGYTF. CDR3 DNA: TGTGCCAGCAGCCACCCACAGGGGGATGGCTACACCTTC.

This chain connects TRBV6-1 to TRBJ1-3; 8 bases map to TRBD1. V was clipped by 8 bases and J by 4 bases; unmatched bases: 7. This CDR3 is built from 14 residues. Per the germline V gene, CDR1 is MNHNS and CDR2 is SASEGT. CDR3 region: CASSQGQGGNTIYF. The CDR3, as DNA: TGTGCCAGCTCCCAAGGACAGGGAGGAAACACCATATATTTT.

This chain uses TRBV4-1 with TRBJ2-3, with 7 bases fitting TRBD1. The germline V gene has CDR1 MGHRA and CDR2 YSYEKL. This CDR3 is 15 amino acids long. The junction had 11 bases not matched to a gene; V was cut back by 8 bases and J by 3 bases. As DNA, the CDR3 is TGCGCCAGCGGCCGACAGGGCTTGACTACAGATACGCAGTATTTT. It is translated as CASGRQGLTTDTQYF.

The rearrangement links TRBV6-5 to TRBJ1-1, with D possibly TRBD1 on 5 matching bases. V lost 0 bases and J 5 bases, leaving 16 bases between the germline ends. The CDR3 covers 16 residues. CDR1 is MNHEY, CDR2 SVGAGI, per germline. As DNA, the CDR3 is TGTGCCAGCAGTTACTCGAATGGGGGTCGGATAACTGAAGCTTTCTTT. This sequence encodes CASSYSNGGRITEAFF.

This chain joins TRBV27 and TRBJ2-3; D is ambiguous. This CDR3 contains 14 residues. Looked up from germline, CDR1 is MNHEY and CDR2 is SMNVEV (reference sequence). Between the trimmed V and J ends, which lost 7 bases and 2 bases, there was a span of 13 bases. CDR3 in amino acids: CASMATVNTDTQYF. CDR3 bases: TGTGCCAGCATGGCGACGGTGAACACAGATACGCAGTATTTT.

This clonotype has more than one count but fewer than ten. The chain has TRBV27 and TRBJ2-7; 12 positions match TRBD1. After removal of 6 bases from V and 2 bases from J, the junction contained 11 bases not matched to a gene. The CDR3 has 17 residues. The V gene's germline CDR1 is MNHEY and CDR2 SMNVEV (reference sequence). This chain's CDR3 is CASRRDRGPVLPYEQYF. The CDR3 DNA sequence: TGTGCCAGCAGAAGGGACAGGGGGCCCGTACTTCCCTACGAGCAGTACTTC.

This clonotype turned up a few times. The J gene is TRBJ1-6, the V gene TRBV28; 12 bases line up with TRBD1. The CDR3 has 17 residues. J gave up 10 bases and V 6 bases, and 13 bases lay outside the gene matches. The germline V gene encodes CDR1 MDHEN and CDR2 SYDVKM. The CDR3 region is CASRPVGTGGGDSPLHF. The CDR3 DNA reads TGTGCCAGCAGACCCGTAGGGACAGGGGGCGGTGACTCACCCCTCCACTTT.

The chain combines TRBV7-2 with TRBJ1-6; 7 bases map to TRBD1. The CDR3 spans 15 residues. The V segment lost 2 bases and the J segment 6 bases; nucleotides outside the gene matches: 4. The germline V gene encodes CDR1 SGHTA and CDR2 FQGNSA. DNA of the CDR3: TGTGCCAGCAGCTTACAACAGGGGACTAATTCACCCCTCCACTTT. Its protein product is CASSLQQGTNSPLHF.

This clonotype has more than one count but fewer than ten. The rearrangement uses TRBV15 and TRBJ2-5, with a tentative D call TRBD2 (6 bases). Trimming left V 0 bases short and J 4 bases short, with 15 bases between. The CDR3 length is 16 residues. Germline assignment: CDR1 LNHNV and CDR2 YYDKDF (reference sequence). In DNA form, the CDR3 reads TGTGCCACCAGCAGAGATCGTCTTCAGGGAGGAGAGACCCAGTACTTC. This gives the protein CATSRDRLQGGETQYF. Using reference TRBV15 and TRBJ2-5 for the parts outside the CDR3, the full variable domain is DAMVIQNPRYQVTQFGKPVTLSCSQTLNHNVMYWYQQKSSQAPKLLFHYYDKDFNNEADTPDNFQSRRPNTSFCFLDIRSPGLGDTAMYLCATSRDRLQGGETQYFGPGTRLLVL.

This clonotype was counted only a few times. The chain couples TRBV27 to TRBJ1-6; maybe TRBD1 (6 bases). This CDR3 comprises 19 residues. The germline CDR1 and CDR2 sequences are MNHEY and SMNVEV (reference sequence). V was trimmed by 6 bases and J by 6 bases, leaving 27 bases between them. The CDR3 DNA follows: TGTGCCAGCAGCGGTCGGGTTGTTTTCCGACAGGAGCGTAATTCACCCCTCCACTTT. Its translation is CASSGRVVFRQERNSPLHF.

J is TRBJ1-5 and V is TRBV19, with D unclear. Germline lookup yields CDR1 LNHDA and CDR2 SQIVND (reference sequence). This CDR3 is 15 amino acids long. Trimming shortened V by 2 bases and J by 3 bases, and 11 bases separated the two germline ends. The CDR3 DNA sequence: TGTGCCAGTAGTATACGGGGAGATAACAATCAGCCCCAGCATTTT. Its translation is CASSIRGDNNQPQHF.

The CDR3 loop reads CSAANGPGDTQYF. In DNA form, the CDR3 reads TGCAGTGCCGCAAACGGGCCAGGGGATACGCAGTATTTT. J is TRBJ2-3 and V is TRBV20-1; D possibly corresponds to TRBD1 (5 bases). The CDR3 covers 13 residues. V was clipped by 6 bases and J by 6 bases, with 16 bases between them. Germline-derived CDR1 and CDR2 are DFQATT and SNEGSKA (reference sequence).

This clonotype showed up just a few times. The rearrangement joins TRBV4-1 to TRBJ2-5; D gene unclear. The CDR3 has 13 residues. V gave up 1 base and J gave up 6 bases, with 9 bases separating them. CDR1 MGHRA and CDR2 YSYEKL come from the germline V gene. Here the CDR3 reads CASSQGDLQTQYF. In DNA form, the CDR3 reads TGCGCCAGCAGCCAAGGCGACTTGCAGACCCAGTACTTC.

Written as DNA, the CDR3 is TGTGCCAGCAGCTTAAGGACTAGGGGGATTTACGAGCAGTACTTC. Amino acids: CASSLRTRGIYEQYF. The V and J genes are TRBV7-2 and TRBJ2-7; tentative D call: TRBD2 (7 bases). The germline V gene encodes CDR1 SGHTA and CDR2 FQGNSA. The CDR3 covers 15 residues. V lost 2 bases to trimming and J lost 4 bases, with 15 bases between them.

The gene calls are TRBV7-6 and TRBJ1-5, with no clear D. The CDR3 length is 12 residues. Trimming shortened V by 6 bases and J by 6 bases, and 9 bases separated the two germline ends. Germline CDR1 and CDR2: SGHVS and FNYEAQ. CDR3 loop: CASRNLGQPQHF. CDR3 sequence (DNA): TGTGCCAGCAGAAATTTGGGTCAGCCCCAGCATTTT. The full variable domain, completed using reference TRBV7-6 and TRBJ1-5, is GAGVSQSPRYKVTKRGQDVALRCDPISGHVSLYWYRQALGQGPEFLTYFNYEAQQDKSGLPNDRFSAERPEGSISTLTIQRTEQRDSAMYRCASRNLGQPQHFGDGTRLSIL.

The chain couples TRBV20-1 to TRBJ2-3; D remains unclear. Looked up from germline, CDR1 is DFQATT and CDR2 is SNEGSKA (reference sequence). Trimming took off 5 bases at V and 0 bases at J, with 6 bases between the two ends. The CDR3 is 12 amino acids. The CDR3 protein is CSASQSTDTQYF. As DNA, the CDR3 is TGCAGTGCTTCCCAGAGCACAGATACGCAGTATTTT.